This TCR beta chain is drawn from a study of blood T cell repertoires in COVID-19. Background on the study: Italy, Spain and the United States were the sources of the convalescent and acute COVID-19 samples.

The CDR3 is 15 amino acids. Per germline, CDR1 SSHAT and CDR2 FNYEAQ (reference sequence). On this clone: One end of the junction varies from germline; a read error may be responsible.

Authors' processing steps: Amplification of reference gene primers was used by the study to estimate nucleated cell counts. This table comes from immunoSEQ multiplex PCR, and its TCRdb copy is limited to in-frame clones, with some not included. From that table come the V and J calls and clone size; the DNA was used to work out D and trimming. The sample holds about 220,000 clones, around 80% seen once. The V and J genes are TRBV7-7 and TRBJ2-1; 11 bases line up with TRBD2. The sequence came from a woman aged 60-75 years who had recovered from COVID-19. Material for sequencing was peripheral blood. CDR3 bases: TGTGCTAGCAGCCATGGGACTAGCGGAATGAATGAGCAGTTCTTC. Translation: CASSHGTSGMNEQFF.